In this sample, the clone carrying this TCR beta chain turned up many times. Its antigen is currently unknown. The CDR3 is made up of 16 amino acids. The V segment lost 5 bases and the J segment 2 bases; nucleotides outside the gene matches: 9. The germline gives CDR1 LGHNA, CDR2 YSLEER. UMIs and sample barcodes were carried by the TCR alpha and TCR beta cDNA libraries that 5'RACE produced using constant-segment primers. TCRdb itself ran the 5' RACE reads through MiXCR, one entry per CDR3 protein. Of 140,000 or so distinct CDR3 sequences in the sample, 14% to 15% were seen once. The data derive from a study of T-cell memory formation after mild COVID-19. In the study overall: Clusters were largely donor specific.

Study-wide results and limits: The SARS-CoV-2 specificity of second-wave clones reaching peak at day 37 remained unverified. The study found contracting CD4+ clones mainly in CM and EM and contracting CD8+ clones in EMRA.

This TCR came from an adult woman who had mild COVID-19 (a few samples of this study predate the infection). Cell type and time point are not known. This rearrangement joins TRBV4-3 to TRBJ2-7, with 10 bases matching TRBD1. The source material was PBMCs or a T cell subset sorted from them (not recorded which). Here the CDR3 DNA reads TGCGCCAGCAGCTATTCCGGGACAGGGGAAACCTACGAGCAGTACTTC. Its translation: CASSYSGTGETYEQYF.